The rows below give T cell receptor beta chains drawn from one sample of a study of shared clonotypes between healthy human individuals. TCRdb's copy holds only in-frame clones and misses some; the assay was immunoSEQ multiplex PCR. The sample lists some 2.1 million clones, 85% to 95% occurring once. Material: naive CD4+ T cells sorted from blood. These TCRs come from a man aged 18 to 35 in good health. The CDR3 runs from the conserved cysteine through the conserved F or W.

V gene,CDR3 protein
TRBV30,CAWASGGVQYF
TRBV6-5,CASKSGATNEKLFF
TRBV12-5,CASGLVRGTQYF
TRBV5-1,CASSPTSGGHEQYF
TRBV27,CASRSGGTTHF
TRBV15,CATSRSSQGASSYEQYF
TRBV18,CASSLGVMETQYF
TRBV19,CASSYRQGYEQYF
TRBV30,CAWSGLRLVPEAFF
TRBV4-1,CASSQRNWEDFEETQYF
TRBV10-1,CASSEGGRGATEAFF
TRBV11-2,CASSLRAALGADTQYF
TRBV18,CASSPDRGLSQPQHF
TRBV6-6,CASRRDRSSGNTIYF
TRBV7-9,CASSAVGGSNHEQYF
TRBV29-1,CSVVRGPDTQYF
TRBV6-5,CASSSRGTGNYGYTF
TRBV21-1,CASPDEVGWREETQYF
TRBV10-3,CAISEAGINYGYTF
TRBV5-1,CASSTGTGKAEQFF
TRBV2,CASSRDLAGPQHF
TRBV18,CASSPTLLTGKDTGELFF
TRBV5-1,CASSFISGTEAFF
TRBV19,CASSTDDRSYSNQPQHF
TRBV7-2,CASSPEVAGVRYF
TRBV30,CAWTGTGGSRSPLHF
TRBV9,CASSASPLAGRQETQYF